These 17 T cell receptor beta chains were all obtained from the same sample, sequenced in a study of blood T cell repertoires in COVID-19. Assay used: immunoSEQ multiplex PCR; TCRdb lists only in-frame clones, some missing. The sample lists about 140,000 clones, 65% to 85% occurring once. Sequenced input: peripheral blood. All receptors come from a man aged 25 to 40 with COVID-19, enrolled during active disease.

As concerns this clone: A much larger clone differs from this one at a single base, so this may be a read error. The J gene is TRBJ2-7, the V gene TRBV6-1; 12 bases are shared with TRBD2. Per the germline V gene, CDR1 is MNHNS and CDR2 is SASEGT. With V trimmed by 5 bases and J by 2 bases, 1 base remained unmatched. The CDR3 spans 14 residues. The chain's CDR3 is CASSLAGGTYEQYF. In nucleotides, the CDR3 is TGTGCCAGCAGTCTAGCGGGAGGGACCTACGAGCAGTACTTC.

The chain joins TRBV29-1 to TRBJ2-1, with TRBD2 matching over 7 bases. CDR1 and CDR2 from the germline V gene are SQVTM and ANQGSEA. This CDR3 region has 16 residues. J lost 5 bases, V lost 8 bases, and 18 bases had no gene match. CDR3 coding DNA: TGCAGCTCGGACTTGAAGCGGGCGGGGGTCCACAATGAGCAGTTCTTC. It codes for CSSDLKRAGVHNEQFF.

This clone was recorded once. CDR3 DNA sequence: TGTGCCACCAGTGACCCGACAGGGCCGAACACCGGGGAGCTGTTTTTT. This gives the protein CATSDPTGPNTGELFF. V and J are TRBV24-1 and TRBJ2-2; 7 bases agree with TRBD1. With V trimmed by 4 bases and J by 0 bases, 4 bases remained unmatched. The CDR3 runs 16 residues. The germline V gene encodes CDR1 KGHDR and CDR2 SFDVKD.

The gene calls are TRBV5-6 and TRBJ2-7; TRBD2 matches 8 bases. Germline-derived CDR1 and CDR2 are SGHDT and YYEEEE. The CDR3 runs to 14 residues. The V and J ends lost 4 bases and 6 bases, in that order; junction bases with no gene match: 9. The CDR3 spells CASSPAGGFFEQYF. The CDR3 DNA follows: TGTGCCAGCAGCCCGGCGGGGGGATTTTTCGAGCAGTACTTC.

CDR3 coding DNA: TGTGCCAGCAGCTTGGTTGGACTTCGCACAGATACGCAGTATTTT. This sequence encodes CASSLVGLRTDTQYF. The rearrangement uses TRBV7-9 and TRBJ2-3; perhaps TRBD2 as D (5 bases). V lost 3 bases and J 1 base, leaving 11 bases between the germline ends. This CDR3 comprises 15 residues. Germline CDR1 SEHNR, CDR2 FQNEAQ (reference sequence).

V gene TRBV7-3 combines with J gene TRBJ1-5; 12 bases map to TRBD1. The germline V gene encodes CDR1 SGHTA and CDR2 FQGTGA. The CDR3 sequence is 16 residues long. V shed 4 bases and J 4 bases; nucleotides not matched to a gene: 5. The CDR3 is CASSSGDRGPNQPQHF. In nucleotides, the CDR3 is TGTGCCAGCAGCTCCGGGGACAGGGGGCCTAATCAGCCCCAGCATTTT.

The CDR3 loop reads CASNRALEGDTQYF. CDR3 DNA sequence: TGCGCCAGCAACCGGGCCCTGGAGGGAGATACGCAGTATTTT. The V gene is TRBV5-1, the J gene TRBJ2-3; D may be TRBD2 (6 bases). Trimming took 6 bases from V and 5 from J, leaving 16 bases between them. Per the germline V gene, CDR1 is SGHRS and CDR2 is YFSETQ. This CDR3 comprises 14 residues.

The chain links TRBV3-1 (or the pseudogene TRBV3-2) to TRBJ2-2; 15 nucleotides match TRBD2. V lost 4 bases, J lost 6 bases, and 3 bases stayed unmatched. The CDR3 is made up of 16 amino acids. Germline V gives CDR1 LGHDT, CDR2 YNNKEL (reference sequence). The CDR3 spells CASSLGLAGGPGELFF. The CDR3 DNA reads TGTGCCAGCAGCCTGGGACTAGCGGGAGGTCCCGGGGAGCTGTTTTTT.

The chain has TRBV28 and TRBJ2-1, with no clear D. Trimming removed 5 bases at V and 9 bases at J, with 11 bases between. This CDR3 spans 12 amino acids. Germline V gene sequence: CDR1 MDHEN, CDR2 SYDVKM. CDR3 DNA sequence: TGTGCCAGCAGTCGCACCAGCGTTGAGCAGTTCTTC. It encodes CASSRTSVEQFF.

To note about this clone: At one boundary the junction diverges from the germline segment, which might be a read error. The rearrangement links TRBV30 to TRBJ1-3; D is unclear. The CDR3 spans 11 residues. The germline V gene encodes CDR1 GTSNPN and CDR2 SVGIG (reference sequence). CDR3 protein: CAWDSRNTIYF. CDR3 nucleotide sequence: TGTGCCTGGGACTCTAGAAACACCATATATTTT.

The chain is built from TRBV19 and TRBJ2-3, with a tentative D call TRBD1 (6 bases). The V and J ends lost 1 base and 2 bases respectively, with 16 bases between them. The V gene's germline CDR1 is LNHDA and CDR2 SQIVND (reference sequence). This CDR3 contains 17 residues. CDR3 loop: CASSIGSGHLITDTQYF. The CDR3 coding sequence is TGTGCCAGTAGTATAGGCTCGGGACACCTTATCACAGATACGCAGTATTTT.

The CDR3 is CASSVLAGDPDTQYF. The CDR3 DNA reads as TGTGCCAGCAGCGTGCTAGCGGGAGACCCAGATACGCAGTATTTT. The V and J genes are TRBV9 and TRBJ2-3; 10 bases are shared with TRBD2. Germline V gives CDR1 SGDLS, CDR2 YYNGEE. The CDR3 loop spans 15 amino acids. V trimming: 2 bases; J trimming: 4 bases; junction bases outside the gene matches: 4.

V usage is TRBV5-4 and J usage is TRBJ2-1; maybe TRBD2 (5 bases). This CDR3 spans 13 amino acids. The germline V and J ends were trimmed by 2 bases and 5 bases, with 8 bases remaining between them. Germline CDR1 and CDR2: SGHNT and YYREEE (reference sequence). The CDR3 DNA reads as TGTGCCAGCAGCTTCGGACTTAACAATGAGCAGTTCTTC. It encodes CASSFGLNNEQFF.

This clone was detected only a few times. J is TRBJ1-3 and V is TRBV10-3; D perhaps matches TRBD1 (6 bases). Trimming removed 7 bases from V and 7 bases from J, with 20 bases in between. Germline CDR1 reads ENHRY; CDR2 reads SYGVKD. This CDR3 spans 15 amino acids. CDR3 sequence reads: CAITPGQNSPNTIYF. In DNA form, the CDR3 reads TGTGCCATCACCCCAGGACAGAATAGTCCGAACACCATATATTTT.

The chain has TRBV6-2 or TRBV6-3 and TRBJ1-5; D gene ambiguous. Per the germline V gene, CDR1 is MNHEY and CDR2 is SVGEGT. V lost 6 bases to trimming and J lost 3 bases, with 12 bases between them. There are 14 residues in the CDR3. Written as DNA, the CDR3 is TGTGCCAGCAGCCAGTCTGTCTACAATCAGCCCCAGCATTTT. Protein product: CASSQSVYNQPQHF.

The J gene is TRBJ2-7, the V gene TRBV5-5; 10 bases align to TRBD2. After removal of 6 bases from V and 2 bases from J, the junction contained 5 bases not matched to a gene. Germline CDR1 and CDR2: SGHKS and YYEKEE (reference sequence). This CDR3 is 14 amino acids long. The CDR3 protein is CASTWTSGTYEQYF. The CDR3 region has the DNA TGTGCCAGCACCTGGACTAGCGGAACCTACGAGCAGTACTTC. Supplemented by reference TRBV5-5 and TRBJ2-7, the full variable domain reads DAGVTQSPTHLIKTRGQQVTLRCSPISGHKSVSWYQQVLGQGPQFIFQYYEKEERGRGNFPDRFSARQFPNYSSELNVNALLLGDSALYLCASTWTSGTYEQYFGPGTRLTVT.

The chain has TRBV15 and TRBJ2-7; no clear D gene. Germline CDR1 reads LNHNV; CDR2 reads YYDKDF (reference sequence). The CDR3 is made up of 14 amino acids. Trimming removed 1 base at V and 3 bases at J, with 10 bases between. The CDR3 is CATSRVGTDYEQYF. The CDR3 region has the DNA TGTGCCACCAGCAGAGTCGGTACTGACTACGAGCAGTACTTC.